The T cell receptor (beta chain) under discussion was sequenced for a study of type 1 regulatory T cells. Overall study: An in vitro protocol generated T-allo10, a Tr1-enriched, alloantigen-specific CD4 T cell product.

TCRdb recomputed calls from the reads with MiXCR, one row per CDR3 protein. The sample includes approximately 5,200 distinct CDR3 sequences, approximately 24% of them seen just once. On this clonotype: Its antigen is unidentified. It may be a read error: a sequence one base away is much more abundant.

Study-wide results and limits: Tr1 cells had a more restricted TCR repertoire than non-Tr1 cells.

Losses at the gene ends were 5 bases for V and 6 bases for J; bases not matched to a gene: 8. This CDR3 has 14 residues. The genes are TRBV12-3 or TRBV12-4 and TRBJ1-2; TRBD1 matches 8 bases. This sequence originates from a human donor in good health. The sequenced material came from cultured type 1 regulatory T (Tr1) cells, either the whole culture or a sorted fraction (not recorded which). CDR3 sequence reads: CASSQTGANNGYTF. CDR3 in DNA: TGTGCCAGCAGTCAGACAGGGGCGAACAATGGCTACACCTTC.